The TCR beta chain under discussion was sequenced for a study of shared clonotypes between healthy human individuals. Points from the study as a whole: The naive CD4 repertoires of a handful of donors were compared, and around 5.1% of clonotypes were shared. Larger richness was generally estimated for naive than memory subsets.

Over several immunoSEQ plates, each subset's genomic DNA was distributed in even portions. Sequencing used immunoSEQ multiplex PCR; TCRdb keeps in-frame clones, though not all of them. The sample shows roughly 2 million clones, about 95% of them seen only once. Regarding this clone: Its antigen is as yet unknown.

This CDR3 has 18 residues. The V and J ends lost 6 bases and 0 bases respectively, with 21 bases between them. The germline gives CDR1 SGHTA, CDR2 FQGNSA. CD45RO-negative, CCR7-selected cells formed the naive CD8 fraction, which excluded terminally differentiated effector memory CD45RA+ cells. The specimen sequenced was naive CD8+ T cells sorted from blood. This receptor was obtained from a man aged 18 to 29 in good health. The rearrangement joins TRBV7-2 to TRBJ1-3, with a weak D call TRBD1 (5 bases). CDR3 region: CASSHGRKQVRSGNTIYF. Here the CDR3 DNA reads TGTGCCAGCAGTCATGGGCGTAAACAGGTCCGCTCTGGAAACACCATATATTTT.